Shown below are 10 T cell receptor beta chains from a single sample sequenced in a study of cytomegalovirus exposure and HLA in healthy donors. Sequencing was performed with immunoSEQ multiplex PCR; in TCRdb, only in-frame clones are kept and a portion is missing. The table lists approximately 170,000 clones, around 81% of them singletons, with 2% to 2.5% in the top ten. Sequencing input: PBMCs. These receptor sequences come from a man younger than 45 in good health and CMV-seropositive.

The table lists this clone with a few counts. This chain uses TRBV27 with TRBJ1-5; no reliable D call. Germline V CDR1 and CDR2: MNHEY, SMNVEV (reference sequence). Deletions cut 5 bases from V and 2 bases from J, with 7 bases between. The CDR3 extends over 13 amino acids. CDR3 protein: CASSLIGNQPQHF. DNA of the CDR3: TGTGCCAGCAGTCTAATAGGCAATCAGCCCCAGCATTTT.

V is TRBV6-5 and J is TRBJ2-1; TRBD2 matches at 7 bases. CDR3 length equals 15 residues. The V segment lost 7 bases and the J segment 5 bases; nucleotides outside the gene matches: 11. Per the germline V gene, CDR1 is MNHEY and CDR2 is SVGAGI. The CDR3 protein is CASTWGGRTNNEQFF. Written as DNA, the CDR3 is TGTGCCAGCACCTGGGGAGGGAGGACTAACAATGAGCAGTTCTTC.

The chain combines TRBV6-5 with TRBJ2-5, with 8 bases aligning to TRBD1. CDR3 length: 15 amino acids. J lost 0 bases, V lost 5 bases, and 5 bases had no gene match. The germline V gene encodes CDR1 MNHEY and CDR2 SVGAGI. For the CDR3, the DNA is TGTGCCAGCAGTCCCCACAGGGGGTACCAAGAGACCCAGTACTTC. Its translation is CASSPHRGYQETQYF.

The chain recombines TRBV11-2 with TRBJ2-7, with a possible D match to TRBD1 (6 bases). The germline V gene has CDR1 SGHAT and CDR2 FQNNGV. The CDR3 sequence is 12 residues long. V lost 1 base, J lost 7 bases, and 8 bases lay in between. The CDR3 coding sequence is TGTGCCAGCAGCTTAGGAGGGGGAGAGCAGTACTTC. Translation: CASSLGGGEQYF. Combining the CDR3 with reference TRBV11-2 and TRBJ2-7 gives the whole variable domain EAGVAQSPRYKIIEKRQSVAFWCNPISGHATLYWYQQILGQGPKLLIQFQNNGVVDDSQLPKDRFSAERLKGVDSTLKIQPAKLEDSAVYLCASSLGGGEQYFGPGTRLTVT.

The CDR3 region is CASSRERDITYEQYF. The CDR3 DNA sequence: TGTGCCAGCAGCCGAGAAAGGGACATTACCTACGAGCAGTACTTC. The chain joins TRBV7-8 to TRBJ2-7; D possibly corresponds to TRBD1 (6 bases). V lost 5 bases and J lost 2, with 16 bases in between. Germline CDR1 SGHVS, CDR2 FQNEAQ. The CDR3 contains 15 residues.

V and J are TRBV18 and TRBJ2-7, with 7 bases that match TRBD1. The trim removed 5 bases at V and 0 bases at J, leaving 7 bases unmatched. Germline CDR1 reads KGHSH; CDR2 reads LQKENI. CDR3 length: 15 residues. The chain's CDR3 is CASSTTQGNSYEQYF. The CDR3 DNA follows: TGTGCCAGCTCAACCACACAGGGGAACTCCTACGAGCAGTACTTC.

The chain combines TRBV7-9 with TRBJ1-2; D is undetermined. Per germline, CDR1 SEHNR and CDR2 FQNEAQ (reference sequence). V was pared by 5 bases and J by 0 bases, with 16 bases between. CDR3 length equals 16 residues. The DNA for the CDR3 is TGTGCCAGCAGCCGAGATTCCTCTCTCTCTAACTATGGCTACACCTTC. Translation: CASSRDSSLSNYGYTF. Using reference TRBV7-9 and TRBJ1-2 for the parts outside the CDR3, the full variable domain is DTGVSQNPRHKITKRGQNVTFRCDPISEHNRLYWYRQTLGQGPEFLTYFQNEAQLEKSRLLSDRFSAERPKGSFSTLEIQRTEQGDSAMYLCASSRDSSLSNYGYTFGSGTRLTVV.

Only one count was recorded for this clone. The genes are TRBV9 and TRBJ1-3; 7 bases map to TRBD1. The CDR3 spans 15 residues. Germline V CDR1 and CDR2: SGDLS, YYNGEE. With V trimmed by 4 bases and J by 0 bases, 4 bases remained unmatched. This chain's CDR3 is CASSRDSSSGNTIYF. The CDR3 DNA sequence: TGTGCCAGCAGCAGGGACAGTAGCTCTGGAAACACCATATATTTT.

The chain recombines TRBV30 with TRBJ1-2; TRBD1 agrees at 7 bases. The J segment lost 5 bases and the V segment lost 1 base, leaving 4 bases of the junction unmatched. CDR1 is GTSNPN and CDR2 is SVGIG in the germline V gene (reference sequence). The CDR3 is made up of 13 amino acids. CDR3 region: CAWSADRFYGYTF. The CDR3 bases are TGTGCCTGGAGTGCGGACAGGTTTTATGGCTACACCTTC.

V usage is TRBV18 and J usage is TRBJ2-1; D is possibly TRBD1 (5 bases). V lost 3 bases, J lost 5 bases, and 8 bases lay in between. The length of the CDR3 is 13 residues. Germline V lookup: CDR1 KGHSH, CDR2 LQKENI. CDR3 amino acids: CASSPSTDNEQFF. The CDR3 DNA is TGTGCCAGCTCACCCTCGACAGACAATGAGCAGTTCTTC.